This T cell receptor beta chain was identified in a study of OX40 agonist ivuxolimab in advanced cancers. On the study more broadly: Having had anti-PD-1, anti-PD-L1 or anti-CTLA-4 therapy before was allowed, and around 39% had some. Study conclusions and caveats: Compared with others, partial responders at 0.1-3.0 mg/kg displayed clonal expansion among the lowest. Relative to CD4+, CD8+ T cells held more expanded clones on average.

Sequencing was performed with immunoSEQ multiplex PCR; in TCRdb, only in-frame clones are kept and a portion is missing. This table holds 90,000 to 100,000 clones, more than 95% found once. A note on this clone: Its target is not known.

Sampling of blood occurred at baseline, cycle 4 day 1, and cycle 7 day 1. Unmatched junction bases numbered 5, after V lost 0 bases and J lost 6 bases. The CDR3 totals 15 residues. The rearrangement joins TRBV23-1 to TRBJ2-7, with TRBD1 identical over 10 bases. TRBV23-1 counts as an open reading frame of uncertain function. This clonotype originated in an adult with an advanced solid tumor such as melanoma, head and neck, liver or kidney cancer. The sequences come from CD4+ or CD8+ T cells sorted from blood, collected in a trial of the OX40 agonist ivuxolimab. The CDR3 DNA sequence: TGCGCCAGCAGTCAATCTTCGGGACAGGGGTGCGAGCAGTACTTC. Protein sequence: CASSQSSGQGCEQYF.